The subject of this entry is one T cell receptor beta chain. This CDR3 comprises 14 residues. V was pared by 4 bases and J by 9 bases, with 5 bases of the junction left unmatched. CDR1 SGHRS and CDR2 YFSETQ come from the germline V gene. This table comes from immunoSEQ multiplex PCR, and its TCRdb copy is limited to in-frame clones, with some not included. The sample holds 150,000 to 180,000 clones, roughly 88% seen once. This sample was taken from a study of blood T cell repertoires in COVID-19. The rearrangement joins TRBV5-1 to TRBJ1-6; 9 positions agree with TRBD1. The source is a woman aged 50 to 60 with acute or convalescent COVID-19. Material for sequencing was peripheral blood. As DNA, the CDR3 is TGCGCCAGCAGCGCACGACAGGGGGGTTCACCCCTCCACTTT. Residues: CASSARQGGSPLHF.